The 26 T cell receptor beta chains below all came from one sample that was sequenced in a study of blood T cell repertoires in COVID-19. Sequenced by immunoSEQ multiplex PCR; TCRdb stores in-frame clones only, minus some. The sample has under 450,000 clones; about 89% are singletons. Sequencing was carried out using peripheral blood. The receptors come from a woman aged 40 to 49 with COVID-19, enrolled during active disease.

The rearrangement joins TRBV19 to TRBJ2-2; 10 nucleotides agree with TRBD1. Trimming at V came to 4 bases and at J to 6 bases, leaving 5 bases not matched to a gene. This CDR3 is 15 amino acids long. The V gene's germline CDR1 is LNHDA and CDR2 SQIVND (reference sequence). In nucleotides, the CDR3 is TGTGCCAGTAGTAAGGGACAGGGGATGGCCGGGGAGCTGTTTTTT. It codes for CASSKGQGMAGELFF.

The chain is built from TRBV28 and TRBJ1-5; perhaps TRBD1 as D (6 bases). The CDR3 covers 16 residues. CDR1 and CDR2 (germline): MDHEN, SYDVKM. Trimming stripped 4 bases from V and 1 base from J, with 14 bases between. This CDR3 is CASSSSTGRSNQPQHF. CDR3 sequence (DNA): TGTGCCAGCAGTTCCTCGACAGGACGAAGCAATCAGCCCCAGCATTTT.

This clone was seen repeatedly, ten times or more. The chain has TRBV6-4 and TRBJ2-2; D is perhaps TRBD2 (5 bases). Germline values: CDR1 MRHNA, CDR2 SNTAGT. The CDR3 is 15 amino acids. The V gene lost 4 bases and the J gene lost 2 bases, with 11 bases spanning the gap. The CDR3 region has the DNA TGTGCCAGCAGTGCAGCCGGGGATAACACCGGGGAGCTGTTTTTT. Amino acid sequence: CASSAAGDNTGELFF.

The chain is built from TRBV9 and TRBJ1-3; 12 positions match TRBD1. V shed 3 bases, J shed 2 bases, and the junction held 3 bases outside the gene matches. This CDR3 has 16 residues. The germline gives CDR1 SGDLS, CDR2 YYNGEE. The CDR3 loop reads CASSEGDRGPGNTIYF. The CDR3 DNA is TGTGCCAGCAGCGAGGGGGACAGGGGGCCTGGAAACACCATATATTTT. Complete variable domain (other parts from reference TRBV9 and TRBJ1-3): DSGVTQTPKHLITATGQRVTLRCSPRSGDLSVYWYQQSLDQGLQFLIQYYNGEERAKGNILERFSAQQFPDLHSELNLSSLELGDSALYFCASSEGDRGPGNTIYFGEGSWLTVV.

The chain uses TRBV7-2 and TRBJ2-2, with TRBD2 identical over 10 bases. The CDR3 extends over 16 amino acids. With V trimmed by 4 bases and J by 2 bases, 4 bases remained unmatched. Germline assignment: CDR1 SGHTA and CDR2 FQGNSA. The CDR3, as DNA: TGTGCCAGCAGCTCCCTAGCGGGGGACAACACCGGGGAGCTGTTTTTT. It specifies CASSSLAGDNTGELFF. The full variable domain, its missing parts supplied by reference TRBV7-2 and TRBJ2-2, is GAGVSQSPSNKVTEKGKDVELRCDPISGHTALYWYRQSLGQGLEFLIYFQGNSAPDKSGLPSDRFSAERTGGSVSTLTIQRTQQEDSAVYLCASSSLAGDNTGELFFGEGSRLTVL.

The rearrangement joins TRBV7-9 to TRBJ2-6; D is perhaps TRBD2 (6 bases). The CDR3 runs 15 residues. Germline loops: CDR1 SEHNR, CDR2 FQNEAQ (reference sequence). The germline V and J ends were trimmed by 5 bases and 0 bases, with 8 bases remaining between them. DNA for the CDR3: TGTGCCAGCAGCGGAGGGGCCTCTGGGGCCAACGTCCTGACTTTC. Translated: CASSGGASGANVLTF.

The genes are TRBV5-1 and TRBJ2-3; TRBD2 might be the D (7 bases). Trimming took 3 bases from V and 3 from J, leaving 14 bases between them. From germline, CDR1 is SGHRS and CDR2 YFSETQ. This CDR3 spans 15 amino acids. CDR3 protein: CASSSRGAGTDTQYF. CDR3 nucleotide sequence: TGCGCCAGCAGCTCCCGGGGGGCCGGGACAGATACGCAGTATTTT.

The chain is built from TRBV4-1 and TRBJ2-3, with TRBD2 as a possible D gene (5 bases). Germline CDR1 and CDR2: MGHRA and YSYEKL. The V and J ends lost 5 bases and 2 bases respectively, with 17 bases between them. The CDR3 sequence is 16 residues long. The CDR3 region is CASSFERTPLTDTQYF. DNA of the CDR3: TGCGCCAGCAGCTTTGAGCGGACCCCCCTCACAGATACGCAGTATTTT.

The rearrangement uses TRBV28 and TRBJ2-7; possible D gene TRBD2, 6 bases. Between the trimmed V and J ends, which lost 3 bases and 6 bases, there was a span of 12 bases. This CDR3 spans 13 amino acids. Germline V CDR1 and CDR2: MDHEN, SYDVKM. Written as DNA, the CDR3 is TGTGCCAGCAGTTTTTTGGCGCGGGGCGAGCAGTACTTC. The encoded protein is CASSFLARGEQYF.

The CDR3 sequence: CASSDSSRQGVYGYTF. CDR3 nucleotides: TGTGCCAGCAGTGACTCGAGTAGACAGGGGGTGTATGGCTACACCTTC. The chain recombines TRBV6-4 with TRBJ1-2, with TRBD1 matching 9 bases. Trimming took 0 bases from V and 5 from J; bases not matched to a gene: 7. CDR3 length equals 16 residues. Germline CDR1 and CDR2: MRHNA and SNTAGT.

This rearrangement joins TRBV15 to TRBJ2-1, with 10 bases matching TRBD2. The CDR3 is made up of 16 amino acids. From germline, CDR1 is LNHNV and CDR2 YYDKDF (reference sequence). V was pared by 0 bases and J by 8 bases, with 7 bases of the junction left unmatched. Here the CDR3 DNA reads TGTGCCACCAGCAGAGATACGGGACTAGCGATAGATGAGCAGTTCTTC. The encoded protein is CATSRDTGLAIDEQFF.

This sequence joins TRBV19 and TRBJ1-5, with 8 bases lining up with TRBD1. The germline CDR1 and CDR2 sequences are LNHDA and SQIVND (reference sequence). Trimming cost V 6 bases and J 3 bases; bases outside gene matches: 4. The CDR3 runs 14 residues. CDR3 region: CASSDRGVNQPQHF. In nucleotides, the CDR3 is TGTGCCAGTAGCGACAGGGGCGTCAATCAGCCCCAGCATTTT.

The chain carries TRBV2 and TRBJ2-5, with TRBD1 as a possible D gene (5 bases). V dropped 6 bases and J dropped 5 bases, with 22 bases sitting between them. Per the germline V gene, CDR1 is SNHLY and CDR2 is FYNNEI. CDR3 length: 16 amino acids. The CDR3: CASRDLKTVPTETQYF. CDR3 in DNA: TGTGCCAGCAGAGACCTCAAGACAGTCCCTACGGAGACCCAGTACTTC.

This clone was seen only once. The V gene is TRBV24-1, the J gene TRBJ1-5; D possibly corresponds to TRBD1 (6 bases). The germline CDR1 and CDR2 sequences are KGHDR and SFDVKD. Trimming took 4 bases from V and 7 from J, leaving 13 bases between them. The CDR3 covers 14 residues. The CDR3 here is CATSDIQGDQPQHF. In DNA, the CDR3 is TGTGCCACCAGTGACATACAGGGAGACCAGCCCCAGCATTTT.

V gene TRBV13 combines with J gene TRBJ1-1; D gene unclear. The CDR3 is 15 amino acids. CDR1 and CDR2 from the germline V gene are PRHDT and FYEKMQ (reference sequence). V lost 3 bases and J lost 0, with 11 bases in between. In DNA, the CDR3 is TGTGCCAGCAGCTTGGGCAGGTTCATGAACACTGAAGCTTTCTTT. This gives the protein CASSLGRFMNTEAFF.

The chain joins TRBV27 to TRBJ2-2; 9 nucleotides align to TRBD1. The germline CDR1 and CDR2 sequences are MNHEY and SMNVEV (reference sequence). The CDR3 spans 14 residues. After removal of 6 bases from V and 4 bases from J, the junction contained 3 bases not matched to a gene. The DNA for the CDR3 is TGTGCCAGCAGCCCGGGACAGGGCACCGGGGAGCTGTTTTTT. Its protein product is CASSPGQGTGELFF.

V usage is TRBV4-3 and J usage is TRBJ1-2, with 9 bases that match TRBD1. The V and J ends lost 3 bases and 0 bases, in that order; junction bases with no gene match: 8. Germline values: CDR1 LGHNA, CDR2 YSLEER. This CDR3 spans 17 amino acids. CDR3 loop: CASSQEPGQGANYGYTF. In DNA form, the CDR3 reads TGCGCCAGCAGCCAGGAACCGGGACAGGGAGCTAACTATGGCTACACCTTC.

The V and J genes are TRBV19 and TRBJ1-5; no reliable D call. Germline CDR1 reads LNHDA; CDR2 reads SQIVND (reference sequence). V shed 5 bases and J shed 6 bases, with 14 bases lying between them. The CDR3 has 14 residues. Here the CDR3 DNA reads TGTGCCAGTAGTGGGCAGCCCTCGACTCAGCCCCAGCATTTT. Protein: CASSGQPSTQPQHF.

The chain links TRBV6-5 to TRBJ1-1, with 7 bases that match TRBD1. This CDR3 is built from 14 residues. Losses at the gene ends were 7 bases for V and 5 bases for J; bases not matched to a gene: 10. The germline V gene encodes CDR1 MNHEY and CDR2 SVGAGI. CDR3 in amino acids: CASTRQGTTTEAFF. CDR3 in DNA: TGTGCCAGCACGAGACAGGGTACCACGACTGAAGCTTTCTTT.

The chain is built from TRBV28 and TRBJ1-2; possible D gene TRBD1, 6 bases. Germline V CDR1 and CDR2: MDHEN, SYDVKM. CDR3 length: 14 amino acids. Trimming removed 3 bases from V and 2 bases from J, with 10 bases in between. The CDR3 spells CASSFGGGNYGYTF. In DNA, the CDR3 is TGTGCCAGCAGTTTTGGTGGGGGCAACTATGGCTACACCTTC.

The chain links TRBV27 to TRBJ2-3; D is ambiguous. Germline CDR1 is MNHEY and CDR2 is SMNVEV (reference sequence). V was cut by 2 bases and J by 0 bases, with 9 bases left in between. This CDR3 has 15 amino acids. For the CDR3, the DNA is TGTGCCAGCAGTTTAAGCCGAACTAGCACAGATACGCAGTATTTT. Its translation is CASSLSRTSTDTQYF.

The chain couples TRBV28 to TRBJ2-5; 8 nucleotides match TRBD1. With 4 bases clipped from V and 4 bases from J, the junction kept 8 bases outside the gene matches. The CDR3 extends over 15 amino acids. Germline assignment: CDR1 MDHEN and CDR2 SYDVKM. The chain's CDR3 is CASSSGGQWVETQYF. The CDR3 nucleotides are TGTGCCAGCAGTTCAGGGGGCCAATGGGTAGAGACCCAGTACTTC.

The rearrangement uses TRBV28 and TRBJ2-7, with 9 bases that match TRBD2. Germline values: CDR1 MDHEN, CDR2 SYDVKM. After removal of 6 bases from V and 7 bases from J, the junction contained 19 bases not matched to a gene. The CDR3 runs 17 residues. The CDR3 loop reads CASSPNGAGGRFGEQYF. For the CDR3, the DNA is TGTGCCAGCAGCCCTAACGGAGCGGGAGGCCGATTCGGTGAGCAGTACTTC.

The J gene is TRBJ2-2, the V gene TRBV7-3; TRBD2 matches at 13 bases. V shed 5 bases and J 7 bases; nucleotides not matched to a gene: 4. Germline V lookup: CDR1 SGHTA, CDR2 FQGTGA. This CDR3 is built from 15 residues. The CDR3 bases are TGTGCCAGCAGCCCGACTAGCGGGAGGCTCGGGGAGCTGTTTTTT. This encodes CASSPTSGRLGELFF.

The genes are TRBV27 and TRBJ1-5; 9 nucleotides agree with TRBD1. The germline CDR1 and CDR2 sequences are MNHEY and SMNVEV (reference sequence). The J segment lost 1 base and the V segment lost 4 bases, leaving 8 bases of the junction unmatched. CDR3 length: 17 residues. CDR3 sequence: CASSWGPGTGSNQPQHF. The CDR3 bases are TGTGCCAGCAGTTGGGGGCCCGGGACAGGGAGCAATCAGCCCCAGCATTTT.

The rearrangement joins TRBV28 to TRBJ1-2; 7 nucleotides line up with TRBD1. CDR1 is MDHEN and CDR2 is SYDVKM in the germline V gene. With V trimmed by 6 bases and J by 5 bases, 6 bases remained unmatched. This CDR3 has 13 residues. CDR3 sequence reads: CASRTGTAYGYTF. The CDR3 DNA sequence: TGTGCCAGCAGAACCGGGACAGCATATGGCTACACCTTC.